The clone carrying this TCR beta chain was seen a single time. This sample was included in a study of T cell responses to AZD1222 COVID-19 vaccine. Per germline, CDR1 LGHNA and CDR2 YNFKEQ. This CDR3 contains 14 residues. Trimming took off 5 bases at V and 7 bases at J, with 14 bases between the two ends. The repertoire was sequenced with immunoSEQ multiplex PCR; TCRdb's copy has only in-frame clones and lacks some. The sample contains 150,000 to 190,000 clones, 87% of which appear only once. The chain joins TRBV4-2 to TRBJ2-2; possibly TRBD2 for D (5 bases). The material sequenced was peripheral blood, taken 28 days after the second AZD1222 dose. The clonotype comes from an adult who received the AZD1222 COVID-19 vaccine. The DNA for the CDR3 is TGTGCCAGCAGCTCGGACCGACGGGGCGGGGAGCTGTTTTTT. It codes for CASSSDRRGGELFF.